Given below is one T cell receptor beta chain in context. This sample is drawn from a study of blood T cells in healthy people across ages. The CDR3 length is 14 residues. The V and J ends lost 7 bases and 3 bases, in that order; junction bases with no gene match: 3. Looked up from germline, CDR1 is WSHSY and CDR2 is SAAADI. A sample-barcoded 5' primer and a J-beta primer mix were used in a second PCR of roughly 7 to 11 cycles. TCRdb itself ran the 5' RACE reads through MiXCR, one entry per CDR3 protein. The data contain about 1.4 million distinct CDR3 sequences, roughly 59% of them singletons. The chain combines TRBV10-2 with TRBJ2-4, with TRBD1 matching 10 bases. This sequence originates from a young man in good health. The sample comprised blood. The CDR3, as DNA: TGCGCCAGCATGACAGGGGGCAACAAAAACATTCAGTACTTC. It specifies CASMTGGNKNIQYF.